The 24 T cell receptor beta chains presented below share a single source sample, sequenced in a study of regulatory T cells in long-lasting Graves disease. Time point here: newly diagnosed GD, antithyroid drugs for less than 3 months. PBMC RNA served as the TCR library source. Investigators prepared the TCR beta libraries by applying iRepertoire HTBI primers and Arm-PCR of CDR3 regions. TCRdb redid the calling of the multiplex PCR reads with MiXCR, one entry per CDR3 protein. Of 400,000 to 500,000 distinct CDR3 sequences detected, around 14% appear once; the ten largest clones hold over 15%. The same sample was also used in a study of T cells in Graves' hyperthyroidism and ophthalmopathy.

The sample here was peripheral blood mononuclear cells (PBMCs), taken at new diagnosis, from a patient treated with antithyroid drugs. Source of these receptors: a woman in her twenties or thirties with Graves disease.

Comment on this clonotype: A read error is possible here, since a much larger clone lies one base away. The rearrangement joins TRBV7-9 to TRBJ2-7; the match to TRBD2 covers 8 bases. The assigned J gene may be wrong: the sequence end matches TRBJ2-3 better. Germline V CDR1 and CDR2: SEHNR, FQNEAQ (reference sequence). The CDR3 spans 16 residues. CDR3 residues: CASSLTSGPWGDTQYF. The CDR3 nucleotides read TGTGCCAGCAGCTTAACTAGCGGTCCCTGGGGAGATACGCAGTATTTT.

This clonotype appeared many times. The V gene is TRBV20-1, the J gene TRBJ2-7; possible D gene TRBD2, 6 bases. Germline V gene lookup returns CDR1 DFQATT and CDR2 SNEGSKA (reference sequence). V was cut by 3 bases and J by 2 bases, with 14 bases left in between. This CDR3 has 14 residues. The CDR3 here is CSASGGYSTYEQYF. The DNA for the CDR3 is TGCAGTGCTAGTGGGGGGTACAGCACCTACGAGCAGTACTTC.

This chain joins TRBV10-3 and TRBJ2-7; D is unclear. Germline CDR1 and CDR2: ENHRY and SYGVKD. V was pared by 4 bases and J by 1 base, with 8 bases between. The CDR3 contains 13 residues. CDR3 DNA sequence: TGTGCCATCAGTGCGAAGGCATCCTACGAGCAGTACTTC. Translating gives CAISAKASYEQYF.

This clonotype was recorded at least ten times. The chain couples TRBV20-1 to TRBJ2-7; TRBD2 matches at 10 bases. Germline V CDR1 and CDR2: DFQATT, SNEGSKA (reference sequence). The CDR3 totals 12 residues. The CDR3 sequence: CSQAGGSYEQYF. For the CDR3, the DNA is TGCAGCCAAGCGGGAGGGTCCTACGAGCAGTACTTC.

This chain connects TRBV15 to TRBJ1-1; maybe TRBD1 (5 bases). This CDR3 is built from 15 residues. Trimming shortened V by 0 bases and J by 4 bases, and 12 bases separated the two germline ends. Per the germline V gene, CDR1 is LNHNV and CDR2 is YYDKDF (reference sequence). This chain's CDR3 is CATSRDWKGSTEAFF. CDR3 coding DNA: TGTGCCACCAGCAGAGATTGGAAGGGGTCCACTGAAGCTTTCTTT.

This clonotype was seen at least ten times. V gene TRBV30 combines with J gene TRBJ2-7, with D tentatively TRBD2 (6 bases). The CDR3 totals 13 residues. The V end was cut by 5 bases, the J end by 9 bases, with 20 bases between. Germline loops: CDR1 GTSNPN, CDR2 SVGIG (reference sequence). CDR3 coding DNA: TGTGCCTGGTCTCCGGGACTCCTCTTCGGGCAGTACTTC. The encoded protein is CAWSPGLLFGQYF.

This clonotype showed up many times. This chain connects TRBV5-6 to TRBJ2-7, with 10 bases lining up with TRBD2. With 5 bases clipped from V and 0 bases from J, the junction kept 5 bases outside the gene matches. Germline CDR1 reads SGHDT; CDR2 reads YYEEEE. The CDR3 has 15 amino acids. CDR3 DNA: TGTGCCAGCAGAAAACGGACTAGCGGCTCCTACGAGCAGTACTTC. Its translation: CASRKRTSGSYEQYF.

With respect to this clonotype: One junction end disagrees with the germline gene, perhaps due to a read error. This sequence joins TRBV7-7 and TRBJ2-1; D possibly corresponds to TRBD2 (6 bases). This CDR3 comprises 15 residues. Germline lookup yields CDR1 SSHAT and CDR2 FNYEAQ (reference sequence). CDR3 coding DNA: TGTGCTAGCAGCTTAGGCGGGGCCAGCGACAATGAGCAGTTCTTC. This encodes CASSLGGASDNEQFF.

The table lists this clonotype with many counts. V usage is TRBV6-2 or TRBV6-3 and J usage is TRBJ2-7; D unresolved. The germline V gene encodes CDR1 MNHEY and CDR2 SVGEGT. This CDR3 has 11 amino acids. V was trimmed by 8 bases and J by 7 bases, leaving 12 bases between them. Here the CDR3 DNA reads TGTGCCAGCCGGACGGGTTGGGAGCAGTACTTC. Its translation: CASRTGWEQYF.

This clonotype was picked up many times. The chain combines TRBV11-2 with TRBJ2-7, with D perhaps matching TRBD2 (6 bases). The CDR3 is 13 amino acids. Germline V lookup: CDR1 SGHAT, CDR2 FQNNGV. With 5 bases removed from V and 7 bases from J, the gap between germline ends came to 15 bases. The CDR3 DNA reads as TGTGCCAGCAGCCCAGAGGGCGGGGAAGAGCAGTACTTC. Protein sequence: CASSPEGGEEQYF.

In this sample, this clonotype turned up a few times. The chain has TRBV27 and TRBJ2-2, with 14 bases that match TRBD2. The J segment lost 4 bases and the V segment lost 4 bases, leaving 8 bases of the junction unmatched. The CDR3 runs to 18 residues. The V gene's germline CDR1 is MNHEY and CDR2 SMNVEV (reference sequence). This chain's CDR3 is CASSSPTSGRAVTGELFF. The CDR3 nucleotides are TGTGCCAGCAGTTCCCCGACTAGCGGGAGGGCGGTCACCGGGGAGCTGTTTTTT.

This clonotype was recorded many times. This chain links TRBV28 with TRBJ2-3, with a tentative D call TRBD1 (6 bases). V was cut by 2 bases and J by 5 bases, with 20 bases left in between. The CDR3 has 17 residues. Germline assignment: CDR1 MDHEN and CDR2 SYDVKM. CDR3: CASSLLDRLGSGDTQYF. CDR3 in DNA: TGTGCCAGCAGTTTACTGGACAGATTAGGTTCAGGAGATACGCAGTATTTT.

J is TRBJ1-5 and V is TRBV19; 7 bases line up with TRBD1. Germline assignment: CDR1 LNHDA and CDR2 SQIVND (reference sequence). Trimming took 5 bases from V and 3 from J; bases not matched to a gene: 16. The CDR3 consists of 18 residues. The CDR3 loop reads CASSGMGRGSAINQPQHF. The CDR3 region has the DNA TGTGCCAGTAGTGGGATGGGCAGGGGGAGCGCCATCAATCAGCCCCAGCATTTT.

This clonotype was observed at least ten times. The J gene is TRBJ1-5, the V gene TRBV18; D not resolved. The CDR3 covers 15 residues. V lost 6 bases and J 5 bases, leaving 17 bases between the germline ends. The germline gives CDR1 KGHSH, CDR2 LQKENI. CDR3 amino acids: CASSLGRAGDQPQHF. The CDR3 DNA follows: TGTGCCAGCTCTCTTGGACGTGCCGGCGATCAGCCCCAGCATTTT.

This clonotype was picked up many times. The chain couples TRBV3-1 to TRBJ1-1, with D unclear. V was clipped by 3 bases and J by 1 base, with 18 bases between them. The CDR3 runs to 17 residues. CDR1 and CDR2 from the germline V gene are LGHDT and YNNKEL (reference sequence). As DNA, the CDR3 is TGTGCCAGCAGCCAGATAGGGCCGTGGGATGCGAACACTGAAGCTTTCTTT. Protein: CASSQIGPWDANTEAFF.

The rearrangement joins TRBV9 to TRBJ2-5; D is possibly TRBD1 or TRBD2 (5 bases each). CDR1 and CDR2 (germline): SGDLS, YYNGEE. Trimming pared 4 bases from V and 5 bases from J, leaving 15 bases between. This CDR3 has 14 residues. CDR3 bases: TGTGCCAGCAGCCCCGGGACCAGGAGGGAGACCCAGTACTTC. Translation: CASSPGTRRETQYF.

This clonotype came up many times. The rearrangement joins TRBV7-9 to TRBJ2-7, with 7 positions matching TRBD1. The CDR3 contains 14 residues. The trim removed 1 base at V and 3 bases at J, leaving 3 bases unmatched. The germline gives CDR1 SEHNR, CDR2 FQNEAQ (reference sequence). CDR3 loop: CASSLGGQIYEQYF. The CDR3 nucleotides read TGTGCCAGCAGCTTAGGGGGACAGATCTACGAGCAGTACTTC.

This clonotype has ten or more counts. The chain couples TRBV3-1 to TRBJ1-5; D is uncertain. The CDR3 contains 15 residues. V lost 0 bases, J lost 2 bases, and 8 bases lay in between. The V gene's germline CDR1 is LGHDT and CDR2 YNNKEL (reference sequence). The DNA of the CDR3 is TGTGCCAGCAGCCAAGATGTTGGGGGCAATCAGCCCCAGCATTTT. Translation: CASSQDVGGNQPQHF.

V is TRBV7-3 and J is TRBJ2-5; D not resolved. V was cut by 3 bases and J by 1 base, with 9 bases left in between. Germline loops: CDR1 SGHTA, CDR2 FQGTGA. The CDR3 spans 14 residues. CDR3 bases: TGTGCCAGCAGCTTCCTGGGGTCCCAAGAGACCCAGTACTTC. Its protein is CASSFLGSQETQYF.

DNA for the CDR3: TGTGCCAGCGGTTTAGGCACAGATACGCAGTATTTT. It yields the protein CASGLGTDTQYF. The rearrangement joins TRBV6-5 to TRBJ2-3; D is uncertain. Trimming pared 8 bases from V and 1 base from J, leaving 7 bases between. The length of the CDR3 is 12 residues. Germline V gene lookup returns CDR1 MNHEY and CDR2 SVGAGI.

Note on this clonotype: One end of the junction does not line up with germline, which may come from a read error. This chain joins TRBV27 and TRBJ2-5; 14 bases match TRBD2. This CDR3 is 12 amino acids long. CDR1 and CDR2 from the germline V gene are MNHEY and SMNVEV (reference sequence). CDR3 sequence reads: CASQTSGRGAFF. CDR3 nucleotides: TGTGCCAGCCAGACTAGCGGGAGGGGTGCGTTCTTC.

This clonotype was recorded at least ten times. The chain links TRBV5-6 to TRBJ1-1; possibly TRBD1 for D (6 bases). The V gene's germline CDR1 is SGHDT and CDR2 YYEEEE. The CDR3 length is 14 residues. V was cut by 4 bases and J by 1 base, with 11 bases left in between. The CDR3 DNA is TGTGCCAGCAGCGCGGACAGCTGGAACACTGAAGCTTTCTTT. As protein: CASSADSWNTEAFF.

In its sample, this clonotype was seen many times. The chain couples TRBV11-1 to TRBJ2-7; D is unresolved. The V gene's germline CDR1 is SGHAT and CDR2 FQDESV (reference sequence). This CDR3 region has 14 residues. The V and J ends lost 4 bases and 3 bases respectively, with 13 bases between them. The CDR3 here is CASSSLERGYEQYF. CDR3 sequence (DNA): TGTGCCAGCAGCTCCCTAGAGCGAGGCTACGAGCAGTACTTC.

This clonotype was picked up a small number of times. This sequence joins TRBV6-5 and TRBJ1-1, with 7 nucleotides matching TRBD1. Germline loops: CDR1 MNHEY, CDR2 SVGAGI. The length of the CDR3 is 17 residues. V shed 0 bases and J 5 bases; nucleotides not matched to a gene: 12. CDR3 protein: CASSYSRPNQGGTEAFF. The CDR3 DNA reads as TGTGCCAGCAGTTACTCGAGGCCAAACCAGGGGGGGACTGAAGCTTTCTTT.